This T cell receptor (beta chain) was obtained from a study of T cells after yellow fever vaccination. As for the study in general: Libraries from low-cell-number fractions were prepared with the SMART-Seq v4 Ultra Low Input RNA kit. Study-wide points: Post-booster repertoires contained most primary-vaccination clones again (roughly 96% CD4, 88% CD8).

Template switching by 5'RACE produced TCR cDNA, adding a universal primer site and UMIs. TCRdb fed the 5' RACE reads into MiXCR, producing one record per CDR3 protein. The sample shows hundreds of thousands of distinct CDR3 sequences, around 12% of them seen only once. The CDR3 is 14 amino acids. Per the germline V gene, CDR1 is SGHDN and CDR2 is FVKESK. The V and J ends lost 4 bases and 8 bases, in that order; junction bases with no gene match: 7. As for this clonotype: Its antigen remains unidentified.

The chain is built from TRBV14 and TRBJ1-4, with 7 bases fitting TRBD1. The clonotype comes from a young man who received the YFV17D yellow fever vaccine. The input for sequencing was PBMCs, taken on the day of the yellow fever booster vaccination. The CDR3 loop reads CASSPRQGLEKLFF. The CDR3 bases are TGTGCCAGCAGCCCTCGACAGGGACTCGAAAAACTGTTTTTT.